These 22 T cell receptor beta chains came from one sample sequenced in a study of blood T cell repertoires in COVID-19. Generated by immunoSEQ multiplex PCR, the TCRdb table keeps only in-frame clones and is missing some. The repertoire holds over 150,000 clones, with roughly 84% as singletons. The sequenced sample was peripheral blood. These receptors were taken from a human donor in a cohort sampled during active COVID-19.

The chain combines TRBV3-1 (or the pseudogene TRBV3-2) with TRBJ2-2; the match to TRBD2 covers 12 bases. With V trimmed by 6 bases and J by 4 bases, 3 bases remained unmatched. The germline V gene has CDR1 LGHDT and CDR2 YNNKEL (reference sequence). The CDR3 is made up of 15 amino acids. The CDR3 sequence: CASRGLAGRTGELFF. In nucleotides, the CDR3 is TGTGCCAGCAGAGGACTAGCGGGACGCACCGGGGAGCTGTTTTTT.

The V call is TRBV7-9, the J call TRBJ1-1; D might be TRBD1 (6 bases). CDR3 length: 15 residues. Per the germline V gene, CDR1 is SEHNR and CDR2 is FQNEAQ (reference sequence). With 3 bases removed from V and 3 bases from J, the gap between germline ends came to 14 bases. CDR3 sequence reads: CASSFRGGRDTEAFF. CDR3 bases: TGTGCCAGCAGCTTCAGGGGCGGGAGGGACACTGAAGCTTTCTTT.

This clone was seen only a few times. The CDR3 here is CASSRQGNDGYTF. The DNA for the CDR3 is TGTGCCAGCAGTAGACAGGGGAATGATGGCTACACCTTC. This chain uses TRBV28 with TRBJ1-2, with 8 nucleotides matching TRBD1. The CDR3 sequence is 13 residues long. With 5 bases clipped from V and 6 bases from J, the junction kept 5 bases outside the gene matches. Germline loops: CDR1 MDHEN, CDR2 SYDVKM.

The chain has TRBV7-2 and TRBJ2-3, with 9 bases aligning to TRBD2. V dropped 5 bases and J dropped 5; count of bases not matched to a gene: 8. The CDR3 loop spans 15 amino acids. The V gene's germline CDR1 is SGHTA and CDR2 FQGNSA. The CDR3 DNA reads as TGTGCCAGCAGCCTCCAGGGACTAGCTATAGATACGCAGTATTTT. As protein: CASSLQGLAIDTQYF.

V usage is TRBV5-4 and J usage is TRBJ2-1, with 16 bases aligning to TRBD2. The CDR3 contains 16 residues. Germline-derived CDR1 and CDR2 are SGHNT and YYREEE (reference sequence). The V segment lost 4 bases and the J segment 9 bases; nucleotides outside the gene matches: 7. Here the CDR3 DNA reads TGTGCCAGCAGCGCGGGACTAGCGGGAGGGCCGGGTGAGCAGTTCTTC. Translated, it gives CASSAGLAGGPGEQFF. Variable domain in full (rest from reference TRBV5-4 and TRBJ2-1): ETGVTQSPTHLIKTRGQQVTLRCSSQSGHNTVSWYQQALGQGPQFIFQYYREEENGRGNFPPRFSGLQFPNYSSELNVNALELDDSALYLCASSAGLAGGPGEQFFGPGTRLTVL.

The chain uses TRBV7-9 and TRBJ1-4, with TRBD1 matching 10 bases. The CDR3 sequence is 15 residues long. The V gene's germline CDR1 is SEHNR and CDR2 FQNEAQ (reference sequence). Germline trimming cut 4 bases from V and 8 bases from J; bases unmatched to any gene: 7. The CDR3 sequence: CASSWTGGRGEKLFF. The CDR3 nucleotides are TGTGCCAGCAGCTGGACAGGGGGAAGAGGAGAAAAACTGTTTTTT.

This chain joins TRBV5-1 and TRBJ2-7; D is unclear. The CDR3 has 14 residues. CDR1 SGHRS and CDR2 YFSETQ come from the germline V gene. The V and J ends lost 0 bases and 1 base respectively, with 8 bases between them. CDR3 DNA sequence: TGCGCCAGCAGCTTGGCGTCAGCGTCCTACGAGCAGTACTTC. The encoded protein is CASSLASASYEQYF.

The V gene is TRBV28, the J gene TRBJ2-5; D not certain. This CDR3 has 12 residues. CDR1 and CDR2 from the germline V gene are MDHEN and SYDVKM. The V end lost 5 bases, the J end lost 4 bases, and 8 bases lay between the germline ends. CDR3 nucleotide sequence: TGTGCCAGCAGTAGTGGCCCAGAGACCCAGTACTTC. As protein: CASSSGPETQYF.

CDR3 bases: TGTGCCTGGAGCCCGTACCAAGAGACCCAGTACTTC. Translated: CAWSPYQETQYF. The J gene is TRBJ2-5, the V gene TRBV30; D unclear. The CDR3 runs to 12 residues. V was shortened by 3 bases and J by 0 bases, with 5 bases between the two germline ends. Germline CDR1 reads GTSNPN; CDR2 reads SVGIG (reference sequence).

V usage is TRBV19 and J usage is TRBJ2-3, with D possibly TRBD2 on 6 matching bases. The CDR3 extends over 15 amino acids. The ends were cut back, 8 bases at V and 5 bases at J, with 20 bases in the middle. The germline V gene encodes CDR1 LNHDA and CDR2 SQIVND (reference sequence). The CDR3 DNA reads as TGTGCCAGTTCGTGGGGGGTAGCGGCGGGAGATACGCAGTATTTT. Residues: CASSWGVAAGDTQYF.

The CDR3 loop reads CASSRLGTADTQYF. Written as DNA, the CDR3 is TGTGCCAGCAGCCGCCTGGGGACTGCAGATACGCAGTATTTT. This chain connects TRBV11-3 to TRBJ2-3; a possible D gene is TRBD2 (6 bases). Looked up from germline, CDR1 is SGHNT and CDR2 is YENEEA. This CDR3 has 14 residues. Trimming left V 5 bases short and J 4 bases short, with 13 bases between.

The chain combines TRBV12-3 or TRBV12-4 with TRBJ2-3, with D hard to call. Between the trimmed V and J ends, which lost 2 bases and 4 bases, there was a span of 7 bases. CDR3 length: 13 amino acids. CDR3 sequence reads: CASSLLSPDTQYF. The CDR3 DNA sequence: TGTGCCAGCAGTTTACTAAGCCCAGATACGCAGTATTTT.

The chain uses TRBV7-9 and TRBJ2-7; 7 bases map to TRBD1. Germline V CDR1 and CDR2: SEHNR, FQNEAQ (reference sequence). The CDR3 extends over 15 amino acids. After removal of 6 bases from V and 3 bases from J, the junction contained 11 bases not matched to a gene. CDR3 sequence (DNA): TGTGCCAGCAGTTCAGGGGGTTTTCCTATCTACGAGCAGTACTTC. It is translated as CASSSGGFPIYEQYF.

The chain combines TRBV5-1 with TRBJ2-2; a weak D match, TRBD1 (6 bases). Germline-derived CDR1 and CDR2 are SGHRS and YFSETQ. Trimming removed 0 bases from V and 2 bases from J, with 11 bases in between. The CDR3 is 16 residues long. This CDR3 reads CASSLVQGINTGELFF. DNA for the CDR3: TGCGCCAGCAGCTTGGTCCAGGGGATAAACACCGGGGAGCTGTTTTTT.

The V and J genes are TRBV5-1 and TRBJ2-3; 8 bases line up with TRBD2. V was pared by 5 bases and J by 3 bases, with 8 bases of the junction left unmatched. Germline V gene lookup returns CDR1 SGHRS and CDR2 YFSETQ. CDR3 size: 15 residues. The CDR3 bases are TGCGCCAGCAGGATCGGCGGGGGGTGGACAGATACGCAGTATTTT. Translation: CASRIGGGWTDTQYF.

For this clone: This same CDR3 is encoded by further DNA sequences in the sample. The gene calls are TRBV28 and TRBJ2-7; 13 bases fit TRBD2. V trimming: 6 bases; J trimming: 1 base; junction bases outside the gene matches: 3. Germline CDR1 reads MDHEN; CDR2 reads SYDVKM. The length of the CDR3 is 15 residues. In DNA form, the CDR3 reads TGTGCCAGCAGAATGACTAGCGGGAGGTCCTACGAGCAGTACTTC. Its protein is CASRMTSGRSYEQYF.

The chain is built from TRBV7-9 and TRBJ2-1; 7 positions match TRBD2. Germline CDR1 reads SEHNR; CDR2 reads FQNEAQ (reference sequence). This CDR3 comprises 15 residues. V was pared by 7 bases and J by 7 bases, with 13 bases of the junction left unmatched. The CDR3 region is CASNPGPGRVNEQFF. CDR3 in DNA: TGTGCCAGCAACCCAGGGCCAGGGAGGGTTAATGAGCAGTTCTTC.

V is TRBV18 and J is TRBJ1-5, with a tentative D call TRBD1 (6 bases). CDR1 KGHSH and CDR2 LQKENI come from the germline V gene. CDR3 size: 15 residues. Trimming took off 5 bases at V and 3 bases at J, with 14 bases between the two ends. The CDR3 sequence: CASSSDTGSNQPQHF. The CDR3 bases are TGTGCCAGCTCATCGGACACAGGGTCCAATCAGCCCCAGCATTTT.

V is TRBV29-1 and J is TRBJ2-6; no clear D. This CDR3 comprises 15 residues. V was cut by 1 base and J by 0 bases, with 7 bases left in between. Per germline, CDR1 SQVTM and CDR2 ANQGSEA. The CDR3 reads CSVEVSSSGANVLTF. CDR3 bases: TGCAGCGTTGAAGTATCGAGCTCTGGGGCCAACGTCCTGACTTTC.

This chain uses TRBV2 with TRBJ2-3; 11 bases align to TRBD2. The CDR3 has 17 residues. Per the germline V gene, CDR1 is SNHLY and CDR2 is FYNNEI. Trimming took 0 bases from V and 3 from J; bases not matched to a gene: 5. The CDR3 region is CASSEAGIAGGTDTQYF. CDR3 coding DNA: TGTGCCAGCAGTGAAGCGGGGATAGCGGGAGGGACAGATACGCAGTATTTT.

The rearrangement uses TRBV28 and TRBJ2-3; D perhaps matches TRBD2 (5 bases). The CDR3 consists of 14 residues. Per germline, CDR1 MDHEN and CDR2 SYDVKM. Trimming took 6 bases from V and 4 from J, leaving 14 bases between them. Here the CDR3 DNA reads TGTGCCAGCAGGGAGAGGGTAAGGGCAGATACGCAGTATTTT. Encoded protein: CASRERVRADTQYF. Variable domain in full (rest from reference TRBV28 and TRBJ2-3): DVKVTQSSRYLVKRTGEKVFLECVQDMDHENMFWYRQDPGLGLRLIYFSYDVKMKEKGDIPEGYSVSREKKERFSLILESASTNQTSMYLCASRERVRADTQYFGPGTRLTVL.

This sequence joins TRBV5-1 and TRBJ1-4; D is ambiguous. Trimming shortened V by 0 bases and J by 0 bases, and 9 bases separated the two germline ends. This CDR3 is 16 amino acids long. Germline CDR1 is SGHRS and CDR2 is YFSETQ. The CDR3 loop is CASSLEYSATNEKLFF. DNA for the CDR3: TGCGCCAGCAGCTTGGAATACTCCGCAACTAATGAAAAACTGTTTTTT.